These 13 T cell receptor beta chains were all obtained from the same sample, sequenced in a study of control samples from healthy donors and cancer patients. Clones were sequenced by immunoSEQ multiplex PCR, and TCRdb holds only the in-frame ones, with some missing. The table lists about 140,000 clones, 80% to 95% of them singletons. The sequenced material came from blood. The receptors were gathered from a man aged 25 to 45 in good health.

The chain joins TRBV24-1 to TRBJ2-1, with TRBD1 as a possible D gene (5 bases). CDR1 and CDR2 (germline): KGHDR, SFDVKD. The CDR3 runs to 16 residues. V was shortened by 0 bases and J by 7 bases, with 15 bases between the two germline ends. The CDR3 DNA follows: TGTGCCACCAGTGATTTGTCGAAGGGGAAAGGGAATGAGCAGTTCTTC. Protein product: CATSDLSKGKGNEQFF.

This clone was seen once. The chain recombines TRBV27 with TRBJ1-2, with D uncertain. V was clipped by 4 bases and J by 4 bases, with 13 bases between them. Germline CDR1 MNHEY, CDR2 SMNVEV (reference sequence). This CDR3 comprises 14 residues. The CDR3 DNA follows: TGTGCCAGCAGTTCGATTCAGCTGCCCTATGGCTACACCTTC. The encoded protein is CASSSIQLPYGYTF.

A word on this clone: Sequence at one end of the junction differs from germline and may be a read error. The chain is built from TRBV19 and TRBJ1-5; D might be TRBD1 (6 bases). The CDR3 loop spans 12 amino acids. Germline V CDR1 and CDR2: LNHDA, SQIVND (reference sequence). CDR3 bases: TGTGCCAGTAGAATAGGGGGAGAGCCCCAGCATTTT. Translated, it gives CASRIGGEPQHF.

This clone was seen a single time. The V and J genes are TRBV29-1 and TRBJ1-4; D may be TRBD1 (5 bases). CDR3 length: 11 amino acids. V lost 4 bases, J lost 6 bases, and 6 bases lay in between. The germline V gene encodes CDR1 SQVTM and CDR2 ANQGSEA. CDR3 region: CSVGGDEKLFF. CDR3 coding DNA: TGCAGCGTTGGGGGGGATGAAAAACTGTTTTTT.

The gene calls are TRBV19 and TRBJ2-2; D perhaps matches TRBD2 (5 bases). The germline CDR1 and CDR2 sequences are LNHDA and SQIVND (reference sequence). CDR3 length: 15 amino acids. V dropped 7 bases and J dropped 3 bases, with 15 bases sitting between them. This CDR3 is CASNEGRGDTGELFF. The CDR3 DNA follows: TGTGCCAGTAATGAGGGTCGTGGAGACACCGGGGAGCTGTTTTTT.

V and J are TRBV4-1 and TRBJ2-5, with TRBD2 matching over 12 bases. With 2 bases clipped from V and 4 bases from J, the junction kept 5 bases outside the gene matches. CDR1 and CDR2 from the germline V gene are MGHRA and YSYEKL. The CDR3 contains 16 residues. The CDR3, as DNA: TGCGCCAGCAGCCAACTAGCGGGAGGGATAGGAGAGACCCAGTACTTC. Protein product: CASSQLAGGIGETQYF.

The chain joins TRBV5-1 to TRBJ1-1; unclear D gene. Trimming stripped 5 bases from V and 1 base from J, with 18 bases between. Germline CDR1 SGHRS, CDR2 YFSETQ. This CDR3 spans 16 amino acids. CDR3 nucleotides: TGCGCCAGCAGGATCGTAGGGCGGGTTGGGAACACTGAAGCTTTCTTT. Encoded protein: CASRIVGRVGNTEAFF. Full variable domain (outside the CDR3, taken from reference TRBV5-1 and TRBJ1-1): KAGVTQTPRYLIKTRGQQVTLSCSPISGHRSVSWYQQTPGQGLQFLFEYFSETQRNKGNFPGRFSGRQFSNSRSEMNVSTLELGDSALYLCASRIVGRVGNTEAFFGQGTRLTVV.

The chain has TRBV3-1 (or the pseudogene TRBV3-2) and TRBJ1-5, with D possibly matching TRBD1 (6 bases). CDR3 length: 15 amino acids. Germline V gene lookup returns CDR1 LGHDT and CDR2 YNNKEL (reference sequence). Trimming took 4 bases from V and 0 from J, leaving 10 bases between them. The CDR3 protein is CASSLGGASNQPQHF. DNA of the CDR3: TGTGCCAGCAGCCTCGGGGGGGCTAGCAATCAGCCCCAGCATTTT.

The J gene is TRBJ1-5, the V gene TRBV6-2 or TRBV6-3; D remains ambiguous. CDR3 length: 15 residues. Trimming took off 0 bases at V and 4 bases at J, with 10 bases between the two ends. CDR1 is MNHEY, CDR2 SVGEGT, per germline. Written as DNA, the CDR3 is TGTGCCAGCAGTTACTCGGGAAACCAAAATCAGCCCCAGCATTTT. This sequence encodes CASSYSGNQNQPQHF.

CDR3 sequence reads: CAISESEGYNQPQHF. The CDR3 nucleotides read TGTGCCATCAGTGAGTCTGAAGGTTACAATCAGCCCCAGCATTTT. The rearrangement uses TRBV10-3 and TRBJ1-5; D gene unclear. The V gene's germline CDR1 is ENHRY and CDR2 SYGVKD. The V and J ends lost 0 bases and 3 bases respectively, with 9 bases between them. The CDR3 loop spans 15 amino acids.

This clone counts as medium-sized. The J gene is TRBJ1-2, the V gene TRBV6-4, with D hard to call. Germline V gene sequence: CDR1 MRHNA, CDR2 SNTAGT. This CDR3 contains 14 residues. V lost 0 bases and J 6 bases, leaving 11 bases between the germline ends. CDR3: CASSDSEAADGYTF. DNA for the CDR3: TGTGCCAGCAGTGACTCGGAGGCGGCGGATGGCTACACCTTC.

The gene calls are TRBV5-1 and TRBJ1-3, with D maybe TRBD1 (6 bases). CDR1 and CDR2 (germline): SGHRS, YFSETQ. The V end lost 2 bases, the J end lost 12 bases, and 24 bases lay between the germline ends. CDR3 length: 16 residues. Here the CDR3 reads CASSLGGDVLGNGIYF. DNA of the CDR3: TGCGCCAGCAGCTTAGGGGGGGACGTCCTTGGAAATGGCATATATTTT.

The gene calls are TRBV19 and TRBJ1-1, with D hard to call. Germline lookup yields CDR1 LNHDA and CDR2 SQIVND (reference sequence). The germline V and J ends were trimmed by 3 bases and 3 bases, with 8 bases remaining between them. There are 13 residues in the CDR3. The CDR3 loop is CASSILRDTEAFF. The CDR3 DNA reads TGTGCCAGTAGTATCCTCAGAGACACTGAAGCTTTCTTT.